This TCR beta chain comes out of a study of cytomegalovirus exposure and HLA in healthy donors. Donors in the study were healthy people who gave bone marrow. The CDR3 consists of 14 residues. Germline V gene sequence: CDR1 SGDLS, CDR2 YYNGEE. The V segment lost 4 bases and the J segment 2 bases; nucleotides outside the gene matches: 3. Turning to this clone: Its antigen is not identified.

Primers: 60 Vbeta forward and 13 Jbeta reverse. Only in-frame clones appear in the TCRdb table, and some are missing; sequencing was by immunoSEQ multiplex PCR. This table lists 55,000 to 80,000 clones. Study-wide findings and caveats: Sequencing had likely introduced a cluster of highly shared sequence variants as an artifact. The listing of approximately 160 TCR beta chains classed them as cytomegalovirus-associated. A later analysis showed HLA-associated TCR beta chains outstripping equally common others in clonal expansion.

The sample was PBMCs. This receptor was obtained from a man aged 40-49 years in good health and CMV-seronegative. This chain connects TRBV9 to TRBJ2-7; 10 bases are a match to TRBD2. CDR3 amino acids: CASSISGGAYEQYF. The CDR3 DNA reads as TGTGCCAGCAGCATAAGCGGGGGGGCCTACGAGCAGTACTTC.